Listed here are 24 T cell receptor beta chains from one sample, sequenced in a study of cytomegalovirus exposure and HLA in healthy donors. The PCR ran on 60 Vbeta and 13 Jbeta primers. Repertoires were generated with immunoSEQ multiplex PCR, while TCRdb's copy carries only in-frame clones and drops some. This sample lists 90,000 to 150,000 clones; its ten largest clones have less than 4.5%. Sequenced material: PBMCs. Every receptor here comes from a young man in good health and CMV-seronegative.

The chain couples TRBV5-1 to TRBJ1-5; 9 bases are shared with TRBD1. The CDR3 length is 15 residues. Trimming removed 4 bases from V and 2 bases from J; junction bases left unmatched: 4. Germline V gives CDR1 SGHRS, CDR2 YFSETQ. The CDR3: CASSPGQGGNQPQHF. In DNA, the CDR3 is TGCGCCAGCAGCCCGGGACAGGGAGGCAATCAGCCCCAGCATTTT.

The chain employs TRBV5-4 and TRBJ1-1; the D is unclear. Germline loops: CDR1 SGHNT, CDR2 YYREEE (reference sequence). The CDR3 contains 17 residues. Trimming took off 4 bases at V and 0 bases at J, with 19 bases between the two ends. CDR3 residues: CASSPDRFGLLNTEAFF. CDR3 DNA sequence: TGTGCCAGCAGCCCGGACCGCTTCGGACTTCTGAACACTGAAGCTTTCTTT.

This chain links TRBV6-5 with TRBJ2-1; tentative D call: TRBD2 (5 bases). Looked up from germline, CDR1 is MNHEY and CDR2 is SVGAGI. Trimming removed 2 bases from V and 8 bases from J, with 10 bases in between. The CDR3 is 13 amino acids. CDR3 DNA: TGTGCCAGCAGTTACGGCCTCGGGGATGAGCAGTTCTTC. This encodes CASSYGLGDEQFF.

The V call is TRBV9, the J call TRBJ2-5; TRBD2 aligns across 7 bases. The germline V gene has CDR1 SGDLS and CDR2 YYNGEE. CDR3 size: 16 residues. The V and J ends lost 0 bases and 5 bases, in that order; junction bases with no gene match: 10. The CDR3: CASSVVSGPPGETQYF. CDR3 coding DNA: TGTGCCAGCAGCGTAGTTAGCGGGCCGCCTGGGGAGACCCAGTACTTC.

Details on this clone: The junction departs from the called germline gene at one end, perhaps through a read error. Other DNA sequences within the sample encode an identical CDR3. This chain links TRBV7-9 with TRBJ2-5; 7 bases are shared with TRBD2. The CDR3 sequence is 16 residues long. CDR1 is SEHNR, CDR2 FQNEAQ, per germline (reference sequence). CDR3 nucleotides: TGCGCCAGCAGCTCCGTGGGCCCGGGGGGACAAGAGACCCAGTACTTC. This encodes CASSSVGPGGQETQYF. Supplemented by reference TRBV7-9 and TRBJ2-5, the full variable domain reads DTGVSQNPRHKITKRGQNVTFRCDPISEHNRLYWYRQTLGQGPEFLTYFQNEAQLEKSRLLSDRFSAERPKGSFSTLEIQRTEQGDSAMYLCASSSVGPGGQETQYFGPGTRLLVL.

The chain carries TRBV5-6 and TRBJ2-7; 8 nucleotides line up with TRBD1. CDR1 SGHDT and CDR2 YYEEEE come from the germline V gene. V shed 1 base, J shed 4 bases, and the junction held 7 bases outside the gene matches. The CDR3 extends over 15 amino acids. The CDR3 region has the DNA TGTGCCAGCAGCTTGCGAGGGCAGGGGGCATACGAGCAGTACTTC. The encoded protein is CASSLRGQGAYEQYF.

The chain employs TRBV27 and TRBJ1-1; 7 positions agree with TRBD1. Germline CDR1 is MNHEY and CDR2 is SMNVEV (reference sequence). With 3 bases clipped from V and 1 base from J, the junction kept 2 bases outside the gene matches. The CDR3 is made up of 14 amino acids. The CDR3 coding sequence is TGTGCCAGCAGTTTCGCAGGGGGGAACACTGAAGCTTTCTTT. It translates to CASSFAGGNTEAFF.

The rearrangement joins TRBV5-5 to TRBJ1-1, with 7 positions matching TRBD1. Germline V gene lookup returns CDR1 SGHKS and CDR2 YYEKEE (reference sequence). This CDR3 region has 17 residues. After removal of 4 bases from V and 10 bases from J, the junction contained 22 bases not matched to a gene. In nucleotides, the CDR3 is TGTGCCAGCAGCCCATGGGGATGGGGACAGCTACCGTTTCGAGCTTTCTTT. Translated, it gives CASSPWGWGQLPFRAFF.

The V gene is TRBV4-1, the J gene TRBJ2-7; TRBD2 aligns across 11 bases. This CDR3 spans 19 amino acids. The germline V gene encodes CDR1 MGHRA and CDR2 YSYEKL. V lost 0 bases to trimming and J lost 2 bases; unmatched junction nucleotides: 12. The CDR3 region is CASSQERRLAGISAYEQYF. CDR3 DNA sequence: TGCGCCAGCAGCCAAGAAAGGCGACTAGCGGGAATAAGCGCCTACGAGCAGTACTTC.

The chain links TRBV7-2 to TRBJ1-5, with 7 positions matching TRBD1. Germline-derived CDR1 and CDR2 are SGHTA and FQGNSA. The J segment lost 0 bases and the V segment lost 4 bases, leaving 3 bases of the junction unmatched. This CDR3 has 15 amino acids. In DNA, the CDR3 is TGTGCCAGCAGCTCCAGACAGGGTAGCAATCAGCCCCAGCATTTT. Its protein is CASSSRQGSNQPQHF.

V usage is TRBV5-1 and J usage is TRBJ2-7; 7 bases are shared with TRBD1. After removal of 0 bases from V and 2 bases from J, the junction contained 14 bases not matched to a gene. This CDR3 region has 18 residues. Germline loops: CDR1 SGHRS, CDR2 YFSETQ. The CDR3 region has the DNA TGCGCCAGCAGCTTGGGCCCTAGGGGCCGGGACAGAACCTACGAGCAGTACTTC. Translating gives CASSLGPRGRDRTYEQYF.

CDR3 in amino acids: CASAVIAGDTTYEQYF. Written as DNA, the CDR3 is TGTGCCAGCGCGGTCATAGCGGGGGATACCACCTACGAGCAGTACTTC. This chain links TRBV4-2 with TRBJ2-5; the match to TRBD2 covers 9 bases. The J call may be wrong; the DNA end is better matched by TRBJ2-7. This CDR3 is 16 amino acids long. CDR1 and CDR2 from the germline V gene are LGHNA and YNFKEQ.

The V gene is TRBV7-9, the J gene TRBJ2-2; D gene ambiguous. CDR1 SEHNR and CDR2 FQNEAQ come from the germline V gene (reference sequence). The CDR3 extends over 12 amino acids. Trimming pared 5 bases from V and 7 bases from J, leaving 8 bases between. The DNA of the CDR3 is TGTGCCAGCAGCCCAGACATCGGGGAGCTGTTTTTT. It codes for CASSPDIGELFF. The variable domain in full, completed from reference TRBV7-9 and TRBJ2-2, reads DTGVSQNPRHKITKRGQNVTFRCDPISEHNRLYWYRQTLGQGPEFLTYFQNEAQLEKSRLLSDRFSAERPKGSFSTLEIQRTEQGDSAMYLCASSPDIGELFFGEGSRLTVL.

This chain joins TRBV7-8 and TRBJ1-2; no clear D gene. Germline V gives CDR1 SGHVS, CDR2 FQNEAQ. Trimming cost V 5 bases and J 3 bases, with 13 bases left between them. The CDR3 spans 14 residues. The chain's CDR3 is CASSIGGRDYGYTF. The CDR3 bases are TGTGCCAGCAGCATAGGAGGGCGGGACTATGGCTACACCTTC. Filled out from reference TRBV7-8 and TRBJ1-2, the complete variable domain reads GAGVSQSPRYKVAKRGQDVALRCDPISGHVSLFWYQQALGQGPEFLTYFQNEAQLDKSGLPSDRFFAERPEGSVSTLKIQRTQQEDSAVYLCASSIGGRDYGYTFGSGTRLTVV.

The chain employs TRBV30 and TRBJ1-2; D is ambiguous. The CDR3 is 16 amino acids. Trimming pared 3 bases from V and 5 bases from J, leaving 22 bases between. CDR1 is GTSNPN, CDR2 SVGIG, per germline (reference sequence). In nucleotides, the CDR3 is TGTGCCTGGAGCGACGCCCTGGAGGGCCGCGGATATGGCTACACCTTC. This sequence encodes CAWSDALEGRGYGYTF.

V and J are TRBV28 and TRBJ2-7; possibly TRBD2 for D (5 bases). Germline V lookup: CDR1 MDHEN, CDR2 SYDVKM. The length of the CDR3 is 15 residues. The V end was cut by 2 bases, the J end by 7 bases, with 18 bases between. The chain's CDR3 is CASSLSGLGEAEQYF. Written as DNA, the CDR3 is TGTGCCAGCAGTTTAAGCGGACTGGGCGAGGCTGAGCAGTACTTC.

V is TRBV29-1 and J is TRBJ1-2; D not certain. Trimming stripped 7 bases from V and 4 bases from J, with 4 bases between. The CDR3 length is 9 residues. Germline V lookup: CDR1 SQVTM, CDR2 ANQGSEA. The CDR3 DNA sequence: TGCAGCGAGAGCTATGGCTACACCTTC. Its protein is CSESYGYTF.

The V gene is TRBV19, the J gene TRBJ1-5, with 10 nucleotides matching TRBD1. V shed 5 bases, J shed 6 bases, and the junction held 10 bases outside the gene matches. The CDR3 length is 16 residues. CDR1 and CDR2 (germline): LNHDA, SQIVND (reference sequence). The CDR3: CASSARGTGEGQPQHF. The CDR3, as DNA: TGTGCCAGTAGTGCCCGGGGGACAGGGGAGGGTCAGCCCCAGCATTTT.

J is TRBJ1-3 and V is TRBV7-6; the D gene is possibly TRBD1 (6 bases). Germline values: CDR1 SGHVS, CDR2 FNYEAQ. The CDR3 is 18 residues long. Trimming removed 6 bases from V and 0 bases from J, with 21 bases in between. The CDR3 nucleotides are TGTGCCAGCAGTCCGGACTTTGTTGTAGGGGGCTCTGGAAACACCATATATTTT. Residues: CASSPDFVVGGSGNTIYF. The full variable domain, its missing parts supplied by reference TRBV7-6 and TRBJ1-3, is GAGVSQSPRYKVTKRGQDVALRCDPISGHVSLYWYRQALGQGPEFLTYFNYEAQQDKSGLPNDRFSAERPEGSISTLTIQRTEQRDSAMYRCASSPDFVVGGSGNTIYFGEGSWLTVV.

The chain has TRBV19 and TRBJ2-1; TRBD2 matches at 13 bases. V shed 7 bases and J 10 bases; nucleotides not matched to a gene: 19. CDR1 is LNHDA, CDR2 SQIVND, per germline (reference sequence). This CDR3 contains 18 residues. The CDR3 reads CASTHLGTSGIYQSEQFF. The CDR3 region has the DNA TGTGCCAGTACCCACTTGGGGACTAGCGGGATATACCAGTCGGAGCAGTTCTTC.

The genes are TRBV11-2 and TRBJ2-7; perhaps TRBD1 as D (6 bases). V gave up 5 bases and J gave up 1 base, with 12 bases separating them. There are 14 residues in the CDR3. The V gene's germline CDR1 is SGHAT and CDR2 FQNNGV. This chain's CDR3 is CASSNHRVSYEQYF. CDR3 DNA: TGTGCCAGCAGCAACCACAGGGTGTCCTACGAGCAGTACTTC.

The V call is TRBV5-4, the J call TRBJ2-5; 11 nucleotides agree with TRBD2. This CDR3 is built from 17 residues. V was pared by 3 bases and J by 3 bases, with 10 bases of the junction left unmatched. CDR1 is SGHNT and CDR2 is YYREEE in the germline V gene (reference sequence). CDR3 loop: CASSSGVAGGLEETQYF. CDR3 in DNA: TGTGCCAGCAGCTCGGGGGTAGCGGGAGGGCTAGAAGAGACCCAGTACTTC. Full variable domain (remainder filled in from reference TRBV5-4 and TRBJ2-5): ETGVTQSPTHLIKTRGQQVTLRCSSQSGHNTVSWYQQALGQGPQFIFQYYREEENGRGNFPPRFSGLQFPNYSSELNVNALELDDSALYLCASSSGVAGGLEETQYFGPGTRLLVL.

The chain has TRBV9 and TRBJ2-5; TRBD2 matches 7 bases. The better agreement between TRBJ2-7 and the DNA end casts doubt on the J call. Per germline, CDR1 SGDLS and CDR2 YYNGEE. CDR3 length: 14 amino acids. This chain's CDR3 is CASSAGTIPYEQYF. The CDR3 DNA is TGTGCCAGCAGCGCCGGGACTATCCCCTACGAGCAGTACTTC.

The J gene is TRBJ2-2, the V gene TRBV9; 7 nucleotides agree with TRBD1. The J segment lost 1 base and the V segment lost 5 bases, leaving 11 bases of the junction unmatched. CDR3 length equals 17 residues. CDR1 and CDR2 from the germline V gene are SGDLS and YYNGEE. This CDR3 is CASSGGKGAGNTGELFF. The CDR3 bases are TGTGCCAGCAGTGGAGGCAAGGGGGCCGGGAACACCGGGGAGCTGTTTTTT.